Here is one T cell receptor beta chain with its context. Cohorts were assigned according to the clinical history that participants reported. CDR3 length equals 10 residues. Trimming removed 8 bases from V and 10 bases from J, with 12 bases in between. Germline values: CDR1 MNHEY, CDR2 SVGAGI. This record belongs to a study of blood T cell repertoires in COVID-19. Study background: PBMCs, B-cell-depleted T cells, or T cells provided the cDNA or gDNA that made up the material.

Sequencing was performed with immunoSEQ multiplex PCR; in TCRdb, only in-frame clones are kept and a portion is missing. The repertoire holds about 210,000 clones, with 80% to 90% as singletons. The chain couples TRBV6-5 to TRBJ2-7; no reliable D call. The sample comprised PBMCs or T cells enriched from blood (not recorded which). The receptor was isolated from a man aged 25 to 45 in a cohort exposed to, infected with or recovered from COVID-19 (not recorded which). CDR3 region: CASSRSPQYF. Written as DNA, the CDR3 is TGTGCCAGCTCTAGATCTCCTCAGTACTTC.